Listed below are T cell receptor beta chains from one sample, sequenced in a study of Graves' ophthalmopathy and Graves' hyperthyroidism. TCRdb re-analysed the multiplex PCR reads in MiXCR, keeping a single row per CDR3 protein. Seen here are about 640,000 distinct CDR3 sequences, roughly 39% observed once, and the top ten hold over 2.5%. Sequenced material: peripheral blood. Receptor source: an adult man with Graves' ophthalmopathy. CDR3s include the opening cysteine and the closing phenylalanine or tryptophan. A D gene is named only where the DNA matches it firmly. The size field is filled for only some rows; it gives once, few, many or a size class.

j_call: TRBJ1-6
clone_size: NA
v_call: TRBV9
d_call: TRBD1
cdr3_aa: CASSPRDRGIYNSPLHF
cdr3_nt: TGTGCCAGCTCACCACGGGACAGGGGAATCTATAATTCACCCCTCCACTTT

j_call: TRBJ1-1
clone_size: many
v_call: TRBV29-1
d_call: TRBD1
cdr3_aa: CSMTGLADTEAFF
cdr3_nt: TGCAGCATGACAGGGTTGGCGGACACTGAAGCTTTCTTT

j_call: TRBJ2-5
clone_size: few
v_call: TRBV29-1
d_call: TRBD2
cdr3_aa: CSVLAGGQETQYF
cdr3_nt: TGCAGCGTTCTAGCGGGAGGGCAAGAGACCCAGTACTTC

j_call: TRBJ2-5
clone_size: NA
v_call: TRBV7-3
d_call: NA
cdr3_aa: CASSPSRGRSYQETQYF
cdr3_nt: TGTGCCAGCAGCCCCTCTCGGGGCAGATCGTACCAAGAGACCCAGTACTTC

j_call: TRBJ1-3
clone_size: many
v_call: TRBV9
d_call: NA
cdr3_aa: CASSPGVTGNTIYF
cdr3_nt: TGTGCCAGCAGCCCCGGGGTAACTGGAAACACCATATATTTT

j_call: TRBJ2-1
clone_size: few
v_call: TRBV7-2
d_call: NA
cdr3_aa: CASSPHWGLLSYNEQFF
cdr3_nt: TGTGCCAGCAGCCCGCACTGGGGGCTATTATCCTACAATGAGCAGTTCTTC

j_call: TRBJ2-2
clone_size: many
v_call: TRBV7-9
d_call: NA
cdr3_aa: CASSNGLNTGELFF
cdr3_nt: TGTGCCAGCAGCAATGGACTAAACACCGGGGAGCTGTTTTTT

j_call: TRBJ1-3
clone_size: many
v_call: TRBV19
d_call: NA
cdr3_aa: CASSISGVGNTIYF
cdr3_nt: TGTGCCAGTAGTATTTCGGGCGTCGGAAACACCATATATTTT

j_call: TRBJ2-5
clone_size: NA
v_call: TRBV7-7
d_call: TRBD2
cdr3_aa: CASSDTGLAGAATQYF
cdr3_nt: TGTGCCAGCAGCGATACAGGACTAGCAGGAGCGGCGACCCAGTACTTC

j_call: TRBJ2-2
clone_size: many
v_call: TRBV10-3
d_call: TRBD2
cdr3_aa: CAIRTAGENTGELFF
cdr3_nt: TGTGCCATCAGGACGGCGGGGGAAAACACCGGGGAGCTGTTTTTT

j_call: TRBJ2-5
clone_size: few
v_call: TRBV20-1
d_call: TRBD1
cdr3_aa: CSAQTTGAWEETQYF
cdr3_nt: TGCAGTGCACAAACGACAGGGGCGTGGGAAGAGACCCAGTACTTC

j_call: TRBJ2-5
clone_size: many
v_call: TRBV20-1
d_call: TRBD2
cdr3_aa: CSALAGGQETQYF
cdr3_nt: TGCAGCGCTCTAGCGGGGGGACAAGAGACCCAGTACTTC

j_call: TRBJ1-5
clone_size: many
v_call: TRBV19
d_call: NA
cdr3_aa: CASSTGDGNQPQHF
cdr3_nt: TGTGCCAGTAGTACCGGGGACGGAAATCAGCCCCAGCATTTT

j_call: TRBJ1-5
clone_size: NA
v_call: TRBV2
d_call: NA
cdr3_aa: CASSERFGGYQPQHF
cdr3_nt: TGTGCCAGCAGTGAGAGGTTCGGGGGCTATCAGCCCCAGCATTTT

j_call: TRBJ1-4
clone_size: many
v_call: TRBV29-1
d_call: NA
cdr3_aa: CSVWVEGEKLFF
cdr3_nt: TGCAGCGTTTGGGTTGAGGGAGAAAAACTGTTTTTT

j_call: TRBJ2-2
clone_size: many
v_call: TRBV11-2
d_call: NA
cdr3_aa: CASSTGSVFGELFF
cdr3_nt: TGTGCCAGCAGCACAGGGTCCGTCTTCGGGGAGCTGTTTTTT

j_call: TRBJ2-7
clone_size: many
v_call: TRBV7-8
d_call: NA
cdr3_aa: CASSFSSDYEQYF
cdr3_nt: TGTGCCAGCAGCTTTTCGTCCGACTACGAGCAGTACTTC

j_call: TRBJ2-7
clone_size: NA
v_call: TRBV7-2
d_call: NA
cdr3_aa: CASSRGFGSYEQYF
cdr3_nt: TGTGCCAGCAGCCGCGGGTTCGGTTCCTACGAGCAGTACTTC

j_call: TRBJ2-2
clone_size: many
v_call: TRBV29-1
d_call: NA
cdr3_aa: CSATLTGELFF
cdr3_nt: TGCAGCGCCACCCTCACCGGGGAGCTGTTTTTT

j_call: TRBJ1-5
clone_size: many
v_call: TRBV7-9
d_call: NA
cdr3_aa: CASSPVLSGPQHF
cdr3_nt: TGTGCCAGCAGCCCAGTCCTCTCGGGACCCCAGCATTTT

j_call: TRBJ1-1
clone_size: many
v_call: TRBV19
d_call: NA
cdr3_aa: CASRTRGQPNTEAFF
cdr3_nt: TGTGCCAGTAGGACCCGGGGACAACCGAACACTGAAGCTTTCTTT

j_call: TRBJ1-2
clone_size: NA
v_call: TRBV10-3
d_call: NA
cdr3_aa: CAGRPGPKGVISYGYTF
cdr3_nt: TGTGCCGGCCGTCCGGGACCAAAGGGGGTGATATCCTATGGCTACACCTTC

j_call: TRBJ1-1
clone_size: NA
v_call: TRBV5-1
d_call: NA
cdr3_aa: CASSPGVNTEASF
cdr3_nt: TGCGCCAGCAGCCCAGGGGTGAACACTGAAGCTTCCTTT

j_call: TRBJ1-6
clone_size: NA
v_call: TRBV2
d_call: NA
cdr3_aa: CASSPPGTFSNSPLHF
cdr3_nt: TGTGCCAGCAGTCCGCCAGGGACTTTCTCCAATTCACCCCTCCACTTT

j_call: TRBJ1-1
clone_size: many
v_call: TRBV9
d_call: NA
cdr3_aa: CASSVVGTPEAFF
cdr3_nt: TGTGCCAGCAGCGTAGTGGGGACTCCTGAAGCTTTCTTT

j_call: TRBJ2-2
clone_size: NA
v_call: TRBV20-1
d_call: NA
cdr3_aa: CSAPVTGELFF
cdr3_nt: TGCAGTGCCCCTGTAACCGGGGAGCTGTTTTTT

j_call: TRBJ1-5
clone_size: few
v_call: TRBV6-6
d_call: NA
cdr3_aa: CASSQGDRSYQPQHF
cdr3_nt: TGTGCCAGCAGTCAAGGAGACAGGTCCTATCAGCCCCAGCATTTT

j_call: TRBJ2-7
clone_size: once
v_call: TRBV29-1
d_call: TRBD2
cdr3_aa: CSLQRGTYEQYF
cdr3_nt: TGCAGCTTGCAGCGGGGGACCTACGAGCAGTACTTC

j_call: TRBJ1-5
clone_size: NA
v_call: TRBV12-5
d_call: NA
cdr3_aa: CASSLRRQHNQPQHF
cdr3_nt: TGTGCCAGCAGTCTCCGCAGACAGCACAATCAGCCCCAGCATTTT

j_call: TRBJ1-4
clone_size: few
v_call: TRBV28
d_call: NA
cdr3_aa: CASSPPFDEKLFF
cdr3_nt: TGTGCCAGCAGTCCACCTTTCGATGAAAAACTGTTTTTT

j_call: TRBJ2-5
clone_size: many
v_call: TRBV7-3
d_call: TRBD2
cdr3_aa: CASARTGGPRETQYF
cdr3_nt: TGTGCCAGCGCTCGCACGGGAGGCCCCAGGGAGACCCAGTACTTC

j_call: TRBJ1-2
clone_size: NA
v_call: TRBV10-3
d_call: NA
cdr3_aa: CASSVERGVGGYGYTF
cdr3_nt: TGTGCCAGCAGTGTCGAAAGAGGGGTCGGGGGCTATGGCTACACCTTC

j_call: TRBJ1-2
clone_size: many
v_call: TRBV2
d_call: NA
cdr3_aa: CASSVGNLGGYTF
cdr3_nt: TGTGCCAGCAGTGTAGGGAATCTTGGTGGCTACACCTTC

j_call: TRBJ1-1
clone_size: many
v_call: TRBV11-1
d_call: NA
cdr3_aa: CASSPDRTEAFF
cdr3_nt: TGTGCCAGCAGCCCGGACCGAACTGAAGCTTTCTTT

j_call: TRBJ2-7
clone_size: NA
v_call: TRBV3-1
d_call: NA
cdr3_aa: CASSQDSTEQYF
cdr3_nt: TGTGCCAGCAGCCAAGACTCTACCGAGCAGTACTTC

j_call: TRBJ2-7
clone_size: many
v_call: TRBV7-2
d_call: TRBD2
cdr3_aa: CASSLTSASSYEQYF
cdr3_nt: TGTGCCAGCAGCTTGACTAGCGCCAGCTCCTACGAGCAGTACTTC

j_call: TRBJ1-1
clone_size: NA
v_call: TRBV9
d_call: TRBD1
cdr3_aa: CASSVDKGTGRTFF
cdr3_nt: TGTGCCAGCAGCGTAGATAAGGGGACAGGGAGGACTTTCTTT

j_call: TRBJ1-2
clone_size: NA
v_call: TRBV2
d_call: TRBD1
cdr3_aa: CASRVDRSYGYTF
cdr3_nt: TGTGCCAGCAGGGTGGACAGGTCCTATGGCTACACCTTC

j_call: TRBJ1-2
clone_size: many
v_call: TRBV6-6
d_call: NA
cdr3_aa: CASSKGDLNYGYTF
cdr3_nt: TGTGCCAGTTCCAAGGGGGACCTTAACTATGGCTACACCTTC

j_call: TRBJ1-4
clone_size: NA
v_call: TRBV10-3
d_call: NA
cdr3_aa: CAMNPGETNEKLFF
cdr3_nt: TGTGCCATGAACCCGGGGGAAACTAATGAAAAACTGTTTTTT

j_call: TRBJ2-7
clone_size: few
v_call: TRBV7-9
d_call: NA
cdr3_aa: CASTLISEQYF
cdr3_nt: TGTGCCAGCACCCTCATCTCCGAGCAGTACTTC

j_call: TRBJ2-7
clone_size: NA
v_call: TRBV14
d_call: TRBD2
cdr3_aa: CASSPREGVLYEQYF
cdr3_nt: TGTGCCAGCAGCCCCCGGGAGGGGGTTCTATACGAGCAGTACTTC

j_call: TRBJ1-4
clone_size: NA
v_call: TRBV2
d_call: TRBD1
cdr3_aa: CASREGQVFF
cdr3_nt: TGTGCCAGCAGGGAGGGACAGGTGTTTTTT

j_call: TRBJ2-7
clone_size: many
v_call: TRBV7-9
d_call: NA
cdr3_aa: CASSIGAGPYEQYF
cdr3_nt: TGTGCCAGCAGCATTGGGGCGGGACCCTACGAGCAGTACTTC